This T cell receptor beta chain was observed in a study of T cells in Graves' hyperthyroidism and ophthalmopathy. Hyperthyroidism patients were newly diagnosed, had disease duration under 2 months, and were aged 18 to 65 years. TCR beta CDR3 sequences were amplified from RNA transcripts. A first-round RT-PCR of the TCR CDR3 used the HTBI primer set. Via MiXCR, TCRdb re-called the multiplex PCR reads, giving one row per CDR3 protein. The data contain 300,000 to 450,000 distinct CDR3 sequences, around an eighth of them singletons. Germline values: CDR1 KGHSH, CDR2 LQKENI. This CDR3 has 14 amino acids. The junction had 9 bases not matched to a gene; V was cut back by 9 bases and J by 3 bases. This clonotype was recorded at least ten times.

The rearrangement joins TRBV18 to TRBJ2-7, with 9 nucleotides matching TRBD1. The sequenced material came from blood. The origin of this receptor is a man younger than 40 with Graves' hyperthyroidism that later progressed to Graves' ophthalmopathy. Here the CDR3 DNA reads TGTGCCAGTAGTCTACCGGGACAGGGCTACGAGCAGTACTTC. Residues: CASSLPGQGYEQYF.